These 24 T cell receptor beta chains share one sample of origin, sequenced in a study of molecular identifiers for immune sequencing clone quantification. MiXCR, run by TCRdb on the PCR reads, gives a single entry per CDR3 protein. Of about 320,000 distinct CDR3 sequences detected, about 21% appear once; the ten largest clones hold more than 0.8%. Source material: naive CD8+ T cells from blood, with Jurkat cell RNA spiked in. Subset indicated: FACS-sorted CD8+CD4-CCR7+CD45RA+ naive T cells. The receptors derive from a human donor in good health. Some libraries in this study had Jurkat cell RNA spiked in.

This clonotype appeared many times. The gene calls are TRBV12-3 or TRBV12-4 and TRBJ2-2; 8 bases are shared with TRBD2. The CDR3 has 14 amino acids. V was clipped by 8 bases and J by 6 bases; unmatched bases: 8. CDR3 sequence: CASPPPSGSGELFF. In DNA form, the CDR3 reads TGTGCCAGCCCTCCCCCTAGCGGGTCCGGGGAGCTGTTTTTT.

As to this clonotype: This may arise from a read error, as a much more abundant clone is one base away. The rearrangement uses TRBV4-1 and TRBJ1-1, with TRBD1 identical over 7 bases. Germline V gene sequence: CDR1 MGHRA, CDR2 YSYEKL. J gave up 6 bases and V 2 bases, and 6 bases lay outside the gene matches. The CDR3 runs to 14 residues. CDR3 DNA: TGCGCCAGCAGCCAAACAGGGGTTCGGGCTGAAGCTTTCTTT. Translated, it gives CASSQTGVRAEAFF.

A word on this clonotype: Since a much larger clone is just one base distant, this may be a read error. CDR3 residues: CACSTGFGQPQHF. CDR3 nucleotide sequence: TGTGCCTGCAGCACAGGGTTCGGTCAGCCCCAGCATTTT. V and J are TRBV7-6 and TRBJ1-5; tentative D call: TRBD1 (6 bases). CDR3 length: 13 residues. Germline V CDR1 and CDR2: SGHVS, FNYEAQ.

The chain uses TRBV14 and TRBJ2-7; 9 bases are a match to TRBD1. This CDR3 has 14 amino acids. The J segment lost 4 bases and the V segment lost 5 bases, leaving 6 bases of the junction unmatched. The V gene's germline CDR1 is SGHDN and CDR2 FVKESK. The CDR3 coding sequence is TGTGCCAGCAGCGAGGGACAGGGCTGGTACGAGCAGTACTTC. As protein: CASSEGQGWYEQYF.

This clonotype was seen many times. V gene TRBV12-3 or TRBV12-4 combines with J gene TRBJ1-5; no clear D gene. V lost 6 bases and J lost 7, with 16 bases in between. The CDR3 runs 14 residues. The CDR3 DNA reads as TGTGCCAGCAGAGAAACGGGAATCGAACAGCCCCAGCATTTT. It codes for CASRETGIEQPQHF.

This clonotype was observed at least ten times. The chain recombines TRBV7-9 with TRBJ2-1; D is ambiguous. Germline assignment: CDR1 SEHNR and CDR2 FQNEAQ (reference sequence). Trimming cost V 2 bases and J 5 bases, with 7 bases left between them. The CDR3 is 13 residues long. CDR3 in DNA: TGTGCCAGCAGCTTACCCCCGGACAATGAGCAGTTCTTC. Translating it yields CASSLPPDNEQFF.

Worth noting for this clonotype: A much larger clone lies a single base off, so this may be a read error. V gene TRBV10-3 combines with J gene TRBJ2-7; 8 bases fit TRBD2. This CDR3 spans 13 amino acids. Germline CDR1 is ENHRY and CDR2 is SYGVKD. The CDR3 reads CPIAGGNSYEQYF. CDR3 nucleotide sequence: TGTCCCATCGCGGGAGGTAACTCCTACGAGCAGTACTTC.

This clonotype was picked up many times. This chain links TRBV12-3 or TRBV12-4 with TRBJ1-6; 8 bases align to TRBD1. The CDR3 consists of 15 residues. V was clipped by 6 bases and J by 9 bases; unmatched bases: 10. DNA of the CDR3: TGTGCCAGCAGCTTTACTGGACAGGGCGGTTCACCCCTCCACTTT. This gives the protein CASSFTGQGGSPLHF.

The sample holds many counts of this clonotype. J is TRBJ2-3 and V is TRBV7-9, with D possibly being TRBD1 or TRBD2 (5 bases each). Germline V gene sequence: CDR1 SEHNR, CDR2 FQNEAQ (reference sequence). The CDR3 has 15 amino acids. V lost 1 base and J lost 5, with 13 bases in between. CDR3 DNA sequence: TGTGCCAGCAGCTTAGTAGCGCCCAGGGAAGATACGCAGTATTTT. As protein: CASSLVAPREDTQYF.

As concerns this clonotype: It may be a read error: a sequence one base away is much more abundant. V gene TRBV20-1 combines with J gene TRBJ1-5; D uncertain. The CDR3 has 15 amino acids. CDR1 DFQATT and CDR2 SNEGSKA come from the germline V gene (reference sequence). V was shortened by 4 bases and J by 7 bases, with 20 bases between the two germline ends. Written as DNA, the CDR3 is TGCAGTGCTACTTCTACACAGCAACCAAAACAGCCCCAGCATTTT. Translating gives CSATSTQQPKQPQHF.

This clonotype was found many times. V gene TRBV5-6 combines with J gene TRBJ2-7, with a tentative D call TRBD2 (6 bases). In germline, CDR1 is SGHDT, CDR2 YYEEEE. Deletions cut 1 base from V and 1 base from J, with 18 bases between. CDR3 length: 17 amino acids. Here the CDR3 reads CASSLFSGQGPSYEQYF. The CDR3 bases are TGTGCCAGCAGCTTGTTTAGCGGCCAGGGTCCATCCTACGAGCAGTACTTC. Full variable domain (rest looked up from reference TRBV5-6 and TRBJ2-7): DAGVTQSPTHLIKTRGQQVTLRCSPKSGHDTVSWYQQALGQGPQFIFQYYEEEERQRGNFPDRFSGHQFPNYSSELNVNALLLGDSALYLCASSLFSGQGPSYEQYFGPGTRLTVT.

This clonotype occurred a few times. The chain links TRBV12-3 or TRBV12-4 to TRBJ1-5; D unclear. Trimming pared 1 base from V and 3 bases from J, leaving 7 bases between. This CDR3 is built from 14 residues. The CDR3 DNA sequence: TGTGCCAGCAGTTTAGGCCACAACAATCAGCCCCAGCATTTT. This codes for CASSLGHNNQPQHF.

The genes are TRBV28 and TRBJ1-5, with D uncertain. Germline assignment: CDR1 MDHEN and CDR2 SYDVKM. CDR3 length equals 12 residues. V gave up 4 bases and J gave up 3 bases, with 4 bases separating them. The CDR3 DNA is TGTGCCAGCAGTTCTTTCAATCAGCCCCAGCATTTT. Translating it yields CASSSFNQPQHF. The full variable domain, with the rest looked up from reference TRBV28 and TRBJ1-5, is DVKVTQSSRYLVKRTGEKVFLECVQDMDHENMFWYRQDPGLGLRLIYFSYDVKMKEKGDIPEGYSVSREKKERFSLILESASTNQTSMYLCASSSFNQPQHFGDGTRLSIL.

Notes on this clonotype: This may arise from a read error, as a much more abundant clone is one base away. The chain couples TRBV5-3 to TRBJ2-5, with D perhaps TRBD1 (5 bases). TRBV5-3 is classed as an ORF, of uncertain function. The CDR3 runs to 15 residues. Written as DNA, the CDR3 is TGTGCCAGCAGCTTACGCGGACACCTACAAGAGGCCCAGTACTTC. It codes for CASSLRGHLQEAQYF.

There are many counts of this clonotype. The chain combines TRBV2 with TRBJ2-7; no clear D gene. The CDR3 totals 15 residues. V was clipped by 4 bases and J by 2 bases, with 15 bases between them. Looked up from germline, CDR1 is SNHLY and CDR2 is FYNNEI. DNA of the CDR3: TGTGCCAGCAGTGTTAGAACGGGCGTAACCTACGAGCAGTACTTC. Encoded protein: CASSVRTGVTYEQYF.

This clonotype was detected a few times. The genes are TRBV27 and TRBJ2-7; 7 bases map to TRBD1. With 10 bases clipped from V and 3 bases from J, the junction kept 9 bases outside the gene matches. The CDR3 is made up of 13 amino acids. Looked up from germline, CDR1 is MNHEY and CDR2 is SMNVEV (reference sequence). CDR3 amino acids: CATMLTGSYEQYF. The CDR3 DNA follows: TGTGCCACCATGCTGACAGGGAGCTACGAGCAGTACTTC.

This clonotype occurred many times. The chain joins TRBV5-1 to TRBJ2-6; 7 nucleotides line up with TRBD1. V trimming: 2 bases; J trimming: 0 bases; junction bases outside the gene matches: 20. CDR1 is SGHRS and CDR2 is YFSETQ in the germline V gene. The CDR3 length is 22 residues. CDR3 protein: CASSFPWTGRSTSYSGANVLTF. The CDR3 DNA reads TGCGCCAGCAGCTTTCCTTGGACAGGACGATCCACATCATACTCTGGGGCCAACGTCCTGACTTTC. Supplemented by reference TRBV5-1 and TRBJ2-6, the full variable domain reads KAGVTQTPRYLIKTRGQQVTLSCSPISGHRSVSWYQQTPGQGLQFLFEYFSETQRNKGNFPGRFSGRQFSNSRSEMNVSTLELGDSALYLCASSFPWTGRSTSYSGANVLTFGAGSRLTVL.

This clonotype was seen repeatedly, ten times or more. The chain joins TRBV20-1 to TRBJ1-1; 8 bases are a match to TRBD1. V gave up 6 bases and J gave up 5 bases; unmatched junction bases: 11. There are 14 residues in the CDR3. The germline V gene has CDR1 DFQATT and CDR2 SNEGSKA (reference sequence). The CDR3 loop reads CSAIRTGLVTEAFF. As DNA, the CDR3 is TGCAGTGCCATTCGGACAGGGTTGGTTACTGAAGCTTTCTTT.

The table lists this clonotype with a few counts. The chain is built from TRBV27 and TRBJ2-7; 9 nucleotides align to TRBD1. Germline V gene lookup returns CDR1 MNHEY and CDR2 SMNVEV (reference sequence). The CDR3 length is 16 residues. The trim removed 3 bases at V and 0 bases at J, leaving 6 bases unmatched. The CDR3 DNA follows: TGTGCCAGCAGTTTCATAGGGACAGGGATCTCCTACGAGCAGTACTTC. Its protein is CASSFIGTGISYEQYF.

This clonotype was detected many times. The chain couples TRBV7-9 to TRBJ2-7; D is tentatively TRBD1 or TRBD2 (5 bases each). Germline lookup yields CDR1 SEHNR and CDR2 FQNEAQ (reference sequence). Trimming left V 4 bases short and J 7 bases short, with 20 bases between. The CDR3 contains 15 residues. CDR3 DNA sequence: TGTGCCAGCAGCTCTCCGGGACCAGTGCTTCTGGAGCAGTACTTC. Protein sequence: CASSSPGPVLLEQYF.

This clonotype was seen at least ten times. V gene TRBV20-1 combines with J gene TRBJ2-3, with D perhaps TRBD1 (5 bases). The CDR3 is made up of 13 amino acids. Between the trimmed V and J ends, which lost 6 bases and 0 bases, there was a span of 10 bases. Germline V lookup: CDR1 DFQATT, CDR2 SNEGSKA (reference sequence). CDR3 loop: CSADSWSTDTQYF. CDR3 coding DNA: TGCAGTGCAGACAGCTGGAGCACAGATACGCAGTATTTT.

In its sample, this clonotype was seen many times. V gene TRBV27 combines with J gene TRBJ1-5; no clear D. The CDR3 has 16 residues. The germline gives CDR1 MNHEY, CDR2 SMNVEV (reference sequence). The V end was cut by 4 bases, the J end by 5 bases, with 18 bases between. The CDR3 is CASSSLETLLHQPQHF. The DNA for the CDR3 is TGTGCCAGCAGTTCCCTGGAGACACTGCTACATCAGCCCCAGCATTTT.

This clonotype was detected ten times or more. The J gene is TRBJ1-1, the V gene TRBV4-3, with a tentative D call TRBD1 (6 bases). Trimming pared 4 bases from V and 5 bases from J, leaving 14 bases between. CDR1 LGHNA and CDR2 YSLEER come from the germline V gene. The CDR3 sequence is 14 residues long. The CDR3 coding sequence is TGCGCCAGCAGCCGGGACATCTCAGGAACTGAAGCTTTCTTT. It yields the protein CASSRDISGTEAFF.

This chain joins TRBV2 and TRBJ2-1; 10 bases agree with TRBD2. The CDR3 consists of 14 residues. CDR1 and CDR2 (germline): SNHLY, FYNNEI. J lost 8 bases, V lost 8 bases, and 9 bases had no gene match. The CDR3 protein is CASWHLAGVHEQFF. CDR3 coding DNA: TGTGCCAGCTGGCACCTAGCGGGGGTGCATGAGCAGTTCTTC.